The next 21 T cell receptor beta chains were all read from a single sample in a study of T cell repertoires in cytomegalovirus infection. A single record per CDR3 protein comes from TCRdb applying MiXCR to the reads. Found here are around 130,000 distinct CDR3 sequences, about 24% of them singletons; the top ten hold roughly 35%. These receptors are not linked to any known antigen. Sequencing used PBMCs, sequenced either directly or after in vitro stimulation (not recorded which). The receptors were sampled from a human donor in good health (CMV status not recorded). Some clones in this sample may be carry-over from other donors' samples.

The genes are TRBV11-2 and TRBJ2-7, with 7 bases lining up with TRBD2. The germline CDR1 and CDR2 sequences are SGHAT and FQNNGV. The CDR3 runs 17 residues. Unmatched junction bases numbered 16, after V lost 3 bases and J lost 5 bases. CDR3 protein: CASSLGWGVGGSDEQYV. CDR3 in DNA: TGTGCCAGCAGCTTGGGGTGGGGGGTCGGGGGGTCGGACGAGCAGTACGTC.

This chain links TRBV3-1 with TRBJ1-6; TRBD1 is a possible D gene (6 bases). The CDR3 covers 16 residues. V lost 4 bases, J lost 7 bases, and 17 bases lay in between. The germline V gene has CDR1 LGHDT and CDR2 YNNKEL (reference sequence). The chain's CDR3 is CASSLRTGLDNSPLHF. Written as DNA, the CDR3 is TGTGCCAGCAGCCTACGAACAGGGCTCGACAATTCACCCCTCCACTTT.

The chain couples TRBV14 to TRBJ2-3; a possible D gene is TRBD2 (6 bases). CDR3 size: 16 residues. V was shortened by 3 bases and J by 0 bases, with 13 bases between the two germline ends. Germline loops: CDR1 SGHDN, CDR2 FVKESK. CDR3 coding DNA: TGTGCCAGCAGCCACTCGGTTCGGGGGAGCACAGATACGCAGTATTTT. Its protein is CASSHSVRGSTDTQYF.

V usage is TRBV4-2 and J usage is TRBJ2-7; maybe TRBD2 (6 bases). Germline V gene lookup returns CDR1 LGHNA and CDR2 YNFKEQ. Trimming cost V 4 bases and J 1 base, with 11 bases left between them. The CDR3 runs 14 residues. Here the CDR3 reads CASSRGLESYEQYF. CDR3 in DNA: TGTGCCAGCAGCCGGGGACTGGAGTCCTACGAGCAGTACTTC.

The chain is built from TRBV4-3 and TRBJ2-1; no definite D call. CDR1 and CDR2 from the germline V gene are LGHNA and YSLEER. V shed 0 bases and J shed 0 bases, with 9 bases lying between them. This CDR3 has 16 residues. The CDR3 is CASSQDLVGSYNEQFF. CDR3 sequence (DNA): TGCGCCAGCAGCCAAGATTTGGTGGGCTCCTACAATGAGCAGTTCTTC.

This clonotype was seen only a few times. The chain recombines TRBV7-2 with TRBJ2-3; 9 nucleotides match TRBD2. The CDR3 runs 18 residues. The germline gives CDR1 SGHTA, CDR2 FQGNSA. J lost 1 base, V lost 1 base, and 9 bases had no gene match. The CDR3 loop is CASSLVGGRGWRTDTQYF. The CDR3 bases are TGTGCCAGCAGCTTAGTGGGCGGGAGGGGGTGGCGCACAGATACGCAGTATTTT.

Of note for this clonotype: Given a much more abundant clone one base away, this may be a read error. The gene calls are TRBV7-3 and TRBJ2-2; D possibly matches TRBD1 or TRBD2 (5 bases each). Germline V gene lookup returns CDR1 SGHTA and CDR2 FQGTGA. There are 16 residues in the CDR3. In DNA, the CDR3 is TGTGCCAGCAGCTTATGGGGCAGGCCGAACACCGGGGAGCTGTCTTTT. Residues: CASSLWGRPNTGELSF.

This clonotype was picked up one time. V is TRBV4-3 and J is TRBJ2-1, with 9 bases fitting TRBD2. The CDR3 consists of 16 residues. V shed 0 bases and J 6 bases; nucleotides not matched to a gene: 6. Per germline, CDR1 LGHNA and CDR2 YSLEER. The CDR3 coding sequence is TGCGCCAGCAGCCAAGAGGGGACTAGCTTGGCCAATGAGCAGTTCTTC. Protein product: CASSQEGTSLANEQFF.

The sample holds a few counts of this clonotype. V usage is TRBV6-1 and J usage is TRBJ2-5; no reliable D call. V was clipped by 9 bases and J by 7 bases, with 12 bases between them. Looked up from germline, CDR1 is MNHNS and CDR2 is SASEGT. CDR3 length: 11 residues. CDR3 region: CASRAMGTQYF. CDR3 sequence (DNA): TGTGCCAGTCGGGCCATGGGGACCCAGTACTTC.

This clonotype has a count of ten or more. J is TRBJ2-5 and V is TRBV7-2; D possibly corresponds to TRBD1 (6 bases). In germline, CDR1 is SGHTA, CDR2 FQGNSA. Trimming cost V 1 base and J 10 bases, with 13 bases left between them. This CDR3 is built from 13 residues. Here the CDR3 reads CASSLGDIKGQYF. The CDR3 nucleotides read TGTGCCAGCAGCTTAGGGGACATCAAGGGCCAGTACTTC.

The rearrangement uses TRBV6-2 or TRBV6-3 and TRBJ2-7, with D perhaps matching TRBD2 (5 bases). In germline, CDR1 is MNHEY, CDR2 SVGEGT. The CDR3 covers 16 residues. Trimming stripped 5 bases from V and 0 bases from J, with 17 bases between. This CDR3 reads CASSRRSGVASYEQYF. The CDR3 region has the DNA TGTGCCAGCAGTCGTCGAAGCGGAGTAGCCTCCTACGAGCAGTACTTC.

In this sample, this clonotype turned up many times. The J gene is TRBJ1-1, the V gene TRBV4-3; D gene uncertain. V was trimmed by 0 bases and J by 0 bases, leaving 11 bases between them. Germline V CDR1 and CDR2: LGHNA, YSLEER. The CDR3 loop spans 16 amino acids. The CDR3 sequence is CASSQEVVGMNTEAFF. The DNA of the CDR3 is TGCGCCAGCAGCCAAGAGGTCGTAGGGATGAACACTGAAGCTTTCTTT.

This chain joins TRBV7-2 and TRBJ2-3, with D unclear. This CDR3 is built from 13 residues. CDR1 is SGHTA and CDR2 is FQGNSA in the germline V gene. Trimming shortened V by 5 bases and J by 0 bases, and 6 bases separated the two germline ends. CDR3 amino acids: CASSRPSTDTQYF. The CDR3 region has the DNA TGTGCCAGCAGCCGACCTAGCACAGATACGCAGTATTTT.

The chain joins TRBV6-2 or TRBV6-3 to TRBJ1-2, with 8 positions matching TRBD1. Losses at the gene ends were 8 bases for V and 0 bases for J; bases not matched to a gene: 5. This CDR3 is built from 14 residues. Germline V gene data show CDR1 as MNHEY and CDR2 as SVGEGT. The CDR3 DNA sequence: TGTGCCAGCGGCCGGGACAGGACTAACTATGGCTACACCTTC. Its protein product is CASGRDRTNYGYTF.

The rearrangement uses TRBV5-6 and TRBJ1-5; the D is unclear. The CDR3 has 14 residues. Germline V gene lookup returns CDR1 SGHDT and CDR2 YYEEEE. The V and J ends lost 1 base and 7 bases respectively, with 12 bases between them. As DNA, the CDR3 is TGTGCCAGCAGCTTGCTGGGGTCGGAGCAGCCCCAGCATTTT. Protein sequence: CASSLLGSEQPQHF. Full variable domain (rest looked up from reference TRBV5-6 and TRBJ1-5): DAGVTQSPTHLIKTRGQQVTLRCSPKSGHDTVSWYQQALGQGPQFIFQYYEEEERQRGNFPDRFSGHQFPNYSSELNVNALLLGDSALYLCASSLLGSEQPQHFGDGTRLSIL.

The chain has TRBV28 and TRBJ2-7, with 10 bases aligning to TRBD2. The germline V gene has CDR1 MDHEN and CDR2 SYDVKM. This CDR3 spans 17 amino acids. J was trimmed by 0 bases and V by 5 bases; bases with no gene match: 10. CDR3 sequence: CASSPPGLARYSYEQYF. CDR3 bases: TGTGCCAGCAGTCCGCCGGGACTAGCGCGGTACTCCTACGAGCAGTACTTC.

The rearrangement uses TRBV6-5 and TRBJ1-1; TRBD1 might be the D (5 bases). The CDR3 spans 14 residues. Looked up from germline, CDR1 is MNHEY and CDR2 is SVGAGI. V gave up 10 bases and J gave up 9 bases, with 24 bases separating them. CDR3 in amino acids: CATAPRAGLLQAFF. The CDR3 coding sequence is TGTGCCACCGCACCCCGCGCAGGGCTTTTGCAAGCTTTCTTT.

This clonotype is a singleton in its sample. This chain joins TRBV19 and TRBJ1-6; D is ambiguous. Germline CDR1 reads LNHDA; CDR2 reads SQIVND (reference sequence). The CDR3 is 16 residues long. V was pared by 4 bases and J by 8 bases, with 18 bases between. This CDR3 reads CASSSIPSGQDSPLHF. The CDR3 coding sequence is TGTGCCAGTAGTAGTATTCCATCAGGTCAGGATTCACCCCTCCACTTT.

This clonotype has a handful of counts. This chain joins TRBV27 and TRBJ1-5, with 8 bases fitting TRBD1. The ends lost 6 bases at V and 1 base at J; junction bases unmatched: 14. The length of the CDR3 is 18 residues. Germline values: CDR1 MNHEY, CDR2 SMNVEV (reference sequence). The DNA for the CDR3 is TGTGCCAGCAGCGGACAGGGTCCGTTATGGGGGAGCAATCAGCCCCAGCATTTT. Protein: CASSGQGPLWGSNQPQHF.

This clonotype was counted only a few times. V is TRBV12-3 or TRBV12-4 and J is TRBJ2-1; TRBD2 aligns across 11 bases. J gave up 6 bases and V 5 bases, and 3 bases lay outside the gene matches. This CDR3 comprises 14 residues. The CDR3 DNA reads as TGTGCCAGCAGTGCCCTAGCGGGAGGCAATGAGCAGTTCTTC. It translates to CASSALAGGNEQFF.

This clonotype occurred a few times. The chain employs TRBV7-2 and TRBJ2-1, with 7 positions matching TRBD2. CDR1 and CDR2 from the germline V gene are SGHTA and FQGNSA. V trimming: 5 bases; J trimming: 8 bases; junction bases outside the gene matches: 12. The CDR3 sequence is 15 residues long. The DNA of the CDR3 is TGTGCCAGCAGCCCAGGCGGGAGTAACTTAGATGAGCAGTTCTTC. Amino acids: CASSPGGSNLDEQFF.